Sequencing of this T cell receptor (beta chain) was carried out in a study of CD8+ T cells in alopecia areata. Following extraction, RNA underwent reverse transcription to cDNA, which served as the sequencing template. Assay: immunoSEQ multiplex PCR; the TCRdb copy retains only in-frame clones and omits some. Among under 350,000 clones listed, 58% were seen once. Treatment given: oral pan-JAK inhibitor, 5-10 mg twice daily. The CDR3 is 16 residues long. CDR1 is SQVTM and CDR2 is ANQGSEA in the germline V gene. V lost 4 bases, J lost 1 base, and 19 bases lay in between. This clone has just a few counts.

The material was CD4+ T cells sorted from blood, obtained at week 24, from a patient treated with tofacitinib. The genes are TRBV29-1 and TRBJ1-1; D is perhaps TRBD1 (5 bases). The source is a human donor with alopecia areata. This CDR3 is CSVGDVGWRGNTEAFF. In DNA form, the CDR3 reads TGCAGCGTTGGGGACGTCGGGTGGAGGGGGAACACTGAAGCTTTCTTT.